The clone carrying this T cell receptor (beta chain) was seen a handful of times. As yet, its antigen is unknown. This entry comes from a study of beta chain features in type 1 diabetes. General observations from the study: In every one of the four CD4+ subsets, TCRB CDR3s were moderately but significantly shorter in Type 1 diabetes patients.

The CDR3 contains 13 residues. Germline-derived CDR1 and CDR2 are KGHSH and LQKENI. Trimming cost V 4 bases and J 5 bases, with 11 bases left between them. Every isolated RNA sample was fully reverse transcribed, so sequencing captured expressed TCRB transcripts. The method was immunoSEQ multiplex PCR; TCRdb's version includes in-frame clones alone and lacks a portion of them. The sample has roughly 150,000 clones, approximately 8% seen once. V usage is TRBV18 and J usage is TRBJ2-5, with D maybe TRBD2 (5 bases). The sequenced material came from central memory CD4+ T cells from blood. This receptor was taken from a woman between 40 and 50 years old with type 1 diabetes. The CDR3 coding sequence is TGTGCCAGCTCACTAACCACGGGGGAGACCCAGTACTTC. This gives the protein CASSLTTGETQYF.